This TCR beta chain was sequenced during a study of T-cell reconstitution after alpha-beta-depleted transplantation in children. This CDR3 is built from 15 residues. V gave up 4 bases and J gave up 5 bases, with 18 bases separating them. Germline V gene sequence: CDR1 DFQATT, CDR2 SNEGSKA (reference sequence). Unique molecular identifiers were built into the TCRbeta library. Each CDR3 protein gets one entry after TCRdb re-called the PCR reads with MiXCR. The table records a few hundred thousand distinct CDR3 sequences, approximately 11% of them present only once. The starting material was PBMCs from the stem cell graft donor, obtained from the stem cell graft. The TCR sequence derives from a human donor who donated a stem cell graft to a child with acute myeloid leukemia. The chain joins TRBV20-1 to TRBJ1-5; unclear D gene. The CDR3 DNA follows: TGCAGTGCTACTCACGGGGTGGGTATTTATCAGCCCCAGCATTTT. It yields the protein CSATHGVGIYQPQHF.